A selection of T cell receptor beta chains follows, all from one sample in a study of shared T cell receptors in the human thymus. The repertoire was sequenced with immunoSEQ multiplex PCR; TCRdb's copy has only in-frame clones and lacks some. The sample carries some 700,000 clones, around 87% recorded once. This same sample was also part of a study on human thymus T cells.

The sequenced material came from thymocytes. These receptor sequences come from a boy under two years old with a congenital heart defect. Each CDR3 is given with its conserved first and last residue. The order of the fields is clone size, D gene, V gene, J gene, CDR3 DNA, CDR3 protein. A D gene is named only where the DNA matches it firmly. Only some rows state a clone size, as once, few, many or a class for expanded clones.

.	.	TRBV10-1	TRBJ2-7	TGCGCCACCTCATCCCCGGGAGACGAGCAGTACTTC	CATSSPGDEQYF
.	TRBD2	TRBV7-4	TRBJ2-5	TGTGCCAGCAGCCCGGGGTCTAGCGGGAGCTGGAAGGAGACCCAGTACTTC	CASSPGSSGSWKETQYF
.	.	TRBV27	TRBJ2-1	TGTGCCAGCAGTGCCCCTCTTGAGGAGCAGTTCTTC	CASSAPLEEQFF
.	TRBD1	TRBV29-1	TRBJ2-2	TGCAGCGTTTCAGTGGACAGGGACATCACCGGGGAGCTGTTTTTT	CSVSVDRDITGELFF
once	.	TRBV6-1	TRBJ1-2	TGTGCCAGCAGTCTCCCAGGGGACTATGGCTACACCTTC	CASSLPGDYGYTF
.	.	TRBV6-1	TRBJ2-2	TGTGCCAGCACTGGCGGGGCCACCGGGGAGCTGTTTTTT	CASTGGATGELFF
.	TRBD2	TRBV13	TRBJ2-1	TGTGCCAGCAGCCCGGGACTAGCTCCTAGCCCTCGGCCTTACAATGAGCAGTTCTTC	CASSPGLAPSPRPYNEQFF
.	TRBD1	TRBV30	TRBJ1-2	TGTGCCTGGAGTGCCCCCGACGACAGGGTCCACGGCTACACCTTC	CAWSAPDDRVHGYTF
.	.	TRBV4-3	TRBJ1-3	TGCGCCAGCAGCCACGATCCGTGGGGAGCTGGAAACACCATATATTTT	CASSHDPWGAGNTIYF
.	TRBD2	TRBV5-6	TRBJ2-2	TGTGCCAGCAGCTCCTTAGCGGGAGATCCCCGCCCGAACACCGGGGAGCTGTTTTTT	CASSSLAGDPRPNTGELFF
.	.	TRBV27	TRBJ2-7	TGTGCCAGCAGTCCGCAGGGTACAAACGAGCAGTACTTC	CASSPQGTNEQYF
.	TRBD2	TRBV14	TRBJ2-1	TGTGCCAGCAGCCTCAGGGAGCGCGGGAGGGAGCATGAGCAGTTCTTC	CASSLRERGREHEQFF
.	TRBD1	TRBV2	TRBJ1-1	TGTGCCAGCGGTGACAGGGCGAACACTGAAGCTTTCTTT	CASGDRANTEAFF
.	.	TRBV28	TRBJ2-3	TGTGCCAGCAACGGGCAGGGCGACTCGGATACGCAGTATTTT	CASNGQGDSDTQYF
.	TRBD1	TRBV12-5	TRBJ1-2	TGTGCTAGTGGTTTGGGCCGGACAGGGGTAGGTGGCTACACCTTC	CASGLGRTGVGGYTF
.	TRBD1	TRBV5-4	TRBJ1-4	TGTGCCAGCCACGGACAGGGGTCTAATGAAAAACTGTTTTTT	CASHGQGSNEKLFF
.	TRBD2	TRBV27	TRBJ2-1	TGTGCCAGCAGCCGGAGGCGGGAGGGCCGGAATGAGCAGTTCTTC	CASSRRREGRNEQFF
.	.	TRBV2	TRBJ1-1	TGTGCCAGCAGGAAAGGGGCAGATGAAGCTTTCTTT	CASRKGADEAFF
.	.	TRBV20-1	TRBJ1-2	TGCAGTGGTTCGGGGTTATATGGCTACACCTTC	CSGSGLYGYTF
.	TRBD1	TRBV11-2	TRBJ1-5	TGTGCCAGCAGCTCGGGACCGGGACAGGATAGCAATCAGCCCCAGCATTTT	CASSSGPGQDSNQPQHF
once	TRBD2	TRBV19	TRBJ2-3	TGTGCCAGTAGTAGGACTAGCGGGAGGAGCACAGATACGCAGTATTTT	CASSRTSGRSTDTQYF
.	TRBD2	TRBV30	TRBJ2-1	TGTGCCTGGAGTGTACGGGTGACTAGCGGGTCTAACAATGAGCAGTTCTTC	CAWSVRVTSGSNNEQFF
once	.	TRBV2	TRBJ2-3	TGTGCCAGCAAGGCCAGGGAAGGCACAGATACGCAGTATTTT	CASKAREGTDTQYF
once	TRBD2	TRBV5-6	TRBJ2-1	TGTGCCAGCAGCCCGGGACTAGCGGGAGCCACCTTGAACTACAATGAGCAGTTCTTC	CASSPGLAGATLNYNEQFF